This T cell receptor beta chain was identified during a study of long-term antiretroviral therapy in people with HIV (dated by TCRdb to 2021 to 2024). Concerning the study at large: Collection of the earliest samples took place about a decade ahead of the 2015 WHO recommendation for immediate ART, at a time when ART was typically delayed until CD4 counts fell. About 35% of the 30 participants with HIV were female. No cross-contamination during QIAcube processing was seen in test extractions of a monoclonal T-cell line run alongside roughly 30 polyclonal samples. Whether ART initiation and durable HIV suppression were associated with changes in peripheral blood TRB repertoire composition and diversity was tested in a retrospective serial study. The cohort contributed roughly 190 cryopreserved PBMC samples from a few dozen adults with confirmed HIV infection, collected serially over a mean of 6 years (range 1-12).

To be included, a participant needed at least one PBMC sample from before ART initiation plus at least two post-ART samples. All participants with HIV were treated in the United States of America. Before DNA extraction, cryopreserved samples of about 0.95-11 million PBMC were thawed and then washed. At the time of the earliest PBMC sample, participants with HIV were aged between 23 and 54 years. Each participant contributed PBMC samples from 1-4 timepoints before ART initiation and 2-8 timepoints after ART initiation, with a median of 7 samples. For every participant, serial HIV viral load, CD4+ T-cell count, ART history and demographic data were obtained. Using a Qiagen kit on a QIAcube, genomic DNA was extracted from unsorted PBMC, with samples processed in batches of 12. In this sample, this clone turned up once. Its antigen remains undetermined. Per-base quality was not reported, and no clone a single base away is much larger than it.

The research as a whole found: ART initiation was associated with a significant increase in TRB diversity, but diversity stayed significantly below transplant donor controls even after long-term ART. At every time point, the repertoire was dominated by expanded TRB clones first identified before ART initiation, although this dominance fluctuated and, in many PLHIV, declined after ART. Inferences about post-ART repertoire changes are limited because no data were available on ART adherence, viral resistance or therapy changes. Owing to limited PBMC availability, only the TCR beta chain was sequenced, without alpha chain pairing. Samples dated from the mid-2000s to the late 2010s, and the ART regimens used may be less effective than current ones. CDR3 length ranges in HIV repertoires were narrower than in controls, and network structure suggested an antigen-experienced repertoire with only a slight naive shift after ART. Unsorted PBMC were profiled instead of sorted CD4+ and CD8+ T cells because pre-ART samples had limited cell numbers.

Looking up the germline V gene yields CDR1 SGHRS and CDR2 YFSETQ. Trimming at the junction amounts to 5 bases on V and 6 bases on J, and the germline ends lie 14 bases apart. The CDR3 covers 14 residues, taking in both the cysteine and the phenylalanine. Here the CDR3 DNA is all that survives: 42 bases in frame from base 1. Sequencing of the TRB variable region was done with the immunoSEQ hsTCRB v3.0 assay at survey level resolution. The targeted TRB sequencing depth was about 35,000-55,000 T-cell genomes per sample. Pooled TRB libraries were sequenced on an Illumina MiSeq with a v3 150-cycle kit. The study's own analysis went as follows. Repertoire analysis ran in R within a reproducible Nextflow workflow covering QC, data transformation and analysis. Custom analyses were implemented in LymphoSeq2, an R package for AIRR-Seq data exploration. After excluding a few samples that yielded fewer than 5000 total TRB sequences, 190 or so HIV repertoires remained for analysis. Among the 170 to 200 retained HIV repertoires, more than 55 were collected before ART initiation and some 130 after ART initiation. Repertoires were downsampled to 5000 TRB nucleotide sequences, with summary statistics averaged over 100 downsampling iterations. Only TRB sequences with CDR3 regions of at least seven amino acids were retained for analysis. Diversity was measured with a Shannon entropy-derived clonality score and the Gini coefficient. Repertoire networks linked the top 5000 CDR3 amino acid sequences whenever two sequences differed by an edit distance of one. GLIPH2 predicted antigen specificity groups and MHC restriction for TRB CDR3 amino acid sequences. To flag known associations with CMV, EBV, HIV or tissue antigens, CDR3 amino acid sequences were compared against VDJdb and McPAS-TCR. Pre-ART, post-ART and control groups were compared with Wilcoxon signed-rank tests and Holm-Bonferroni correction. TCRdb provides this immuneACCESS table in a form limited to in-frame rearrangements. Some clones are lacking; in checked studies, under half of them reflect an unresolved V gene, and why the rest are absent is not known. The DNA was the basis for D and trimming; V, J and clone size are from that table. For this sample the table gives about 15,000 clones, of which 91% were detected only once. In total, the top ten clones hold 7% to 10% of the sample.

The receptor comes from a man in his 60s with HIV. In this chain, TRBV5-1 is recombined with TRBJ2-2, with a tentative D gene TRBD2 over 5 matching bases. This specimen consisted of unsorted PBMCs, obtained 0.3 years after starting antiretroviral therapy. The CDR3 amino acid sequence is: CASRSGNPPGELFF. The sequenced DNA: TGCGCCAGCAGGTCGGGGAACCCCCCCGGGGAGCTGTTTTTT.